This T cell receptor beta chain was recovered during a study of beta chain features in type 1 diabetes. This clone occurred a few times. The antigen remains undetermined. V lost 1 base to trimming and J lost 7 bases, with 14 bases between them. Germline V gives CDR1 MGHRA, CDR2 YSYEKL. There are 15 residues in the CDR3. The study reverse transcribed the entire isolated RNA, so it sequenced expressed TCRB transcripts. Measured with immunoSEQ multiplex PCR; TCRdb has only the in-frame clones, and not every one. Seen here are 200,000 to 300,000 clones, roughly 11% observed once, and the top ten hold about 0.018%. General study results and limits: The study found moderately but significantly shorter TCRB CDR3s in all four CD4+ subsets of Type 1 diabetes patients.

Post-sort purity exceeded 98% for all sorted populations. Sequenced input: naive CD4+ T cells from blood. The chain recombines TRBV4-1 with TRBJ1-5, with D perhaps TRBD1 (5 bases). The clonotype comes from a man aged 30-40 years with type 1 diabetes. CDR3 sequence: CASSQGSDGGQPQHF. DNA of the CDR3: TGCGCCAGCAGCCAAGGGTCCGACGGGGGACAGCCCCAGCATTTT.